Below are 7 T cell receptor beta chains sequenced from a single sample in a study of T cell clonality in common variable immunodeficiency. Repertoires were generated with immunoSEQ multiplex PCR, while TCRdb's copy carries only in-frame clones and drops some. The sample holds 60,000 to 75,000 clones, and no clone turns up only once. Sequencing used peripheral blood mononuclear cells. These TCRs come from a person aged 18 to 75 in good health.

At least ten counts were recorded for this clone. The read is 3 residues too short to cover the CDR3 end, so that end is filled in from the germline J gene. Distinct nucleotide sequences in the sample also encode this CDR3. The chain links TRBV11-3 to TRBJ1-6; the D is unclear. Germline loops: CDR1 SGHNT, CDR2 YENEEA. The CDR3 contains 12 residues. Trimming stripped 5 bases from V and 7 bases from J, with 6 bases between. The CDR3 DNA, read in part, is TGTGCCAGCAGCGCGAGAAATTCACCC. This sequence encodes CASSARNSP. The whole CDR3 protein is CASSARNSPLHF.

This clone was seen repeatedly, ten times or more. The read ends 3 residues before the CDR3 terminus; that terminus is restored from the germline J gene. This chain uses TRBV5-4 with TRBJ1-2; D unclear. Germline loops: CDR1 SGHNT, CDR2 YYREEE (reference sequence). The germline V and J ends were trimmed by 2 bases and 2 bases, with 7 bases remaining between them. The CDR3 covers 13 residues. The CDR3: CASSFLGNYGYTF. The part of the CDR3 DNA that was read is TGTGCCAGCAGCTTTCTCGGGAACTATGGC. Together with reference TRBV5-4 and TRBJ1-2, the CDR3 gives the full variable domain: ETGVTQSPTHLIKTRGQQVTLRCSSQSGHNTVSWYQQALGQGPQFIFQYYREEENGRGNFPPRFSGLQFPNYSSELNVNALELDDSALYLCASSFLGNYGYTFGSGTRLTVV.

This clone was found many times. The CDR3: CSAGTVYNEQFF. The CDR3 bases that were read are TGCAGTGCGGGGACAGTCTACAATGAG. The chain couples TRBV20-1 to TRBJ2-1, with 7 bases aligning to TRBD1. The CDR3 end falls 3 residues outside the read, so it is completed with the germline J gene. The CDR3 runs to 12 residues. Germline V gene sequence: CDR1 DFQATT, CDR2 SNEGSKA (reference sequence). The ends lost 6 bases at V and 3 bases at J; junction bases unmatched: 2.

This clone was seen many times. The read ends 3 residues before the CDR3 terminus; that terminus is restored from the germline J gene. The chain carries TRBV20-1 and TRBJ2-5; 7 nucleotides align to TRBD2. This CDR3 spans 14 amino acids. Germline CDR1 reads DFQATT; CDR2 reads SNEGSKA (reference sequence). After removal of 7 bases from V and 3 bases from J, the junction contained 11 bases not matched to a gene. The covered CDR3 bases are TGCAGTGAGCGACGTACTAGCGTAGAAGAGACC. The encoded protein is CSERRTSVEET. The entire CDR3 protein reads CSERRTSVEETQYF.

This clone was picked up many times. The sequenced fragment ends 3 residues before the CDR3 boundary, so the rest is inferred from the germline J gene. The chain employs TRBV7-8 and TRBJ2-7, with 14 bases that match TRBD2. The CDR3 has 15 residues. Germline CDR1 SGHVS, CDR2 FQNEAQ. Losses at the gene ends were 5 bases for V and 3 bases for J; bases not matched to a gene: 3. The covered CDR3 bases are TGTGCCAGCAGCCCCGGGACTAGCGGGAGCTACGAG. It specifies CASSPGTSGSYE. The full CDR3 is CASSPGTSGSYEQYF.

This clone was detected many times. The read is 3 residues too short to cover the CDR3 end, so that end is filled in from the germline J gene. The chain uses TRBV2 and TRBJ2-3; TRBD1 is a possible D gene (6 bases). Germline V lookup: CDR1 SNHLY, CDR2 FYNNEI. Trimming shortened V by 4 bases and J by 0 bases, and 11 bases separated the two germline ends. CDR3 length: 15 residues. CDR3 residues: CASSVQGRSTDTQYF. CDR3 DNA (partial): TGTGCCAGCAGTGTACAGGGACGGAGCACAGATACG. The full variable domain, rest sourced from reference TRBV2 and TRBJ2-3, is EPEVTQTPSHQVTQMGQEVILRCVPISNHLYFYWYRQILGQKVEFLVSFYNNEISEKSEIFDDQFSVERPDGSNFTLKIRSTKLEDSAMYFCASSVQGRSTDTQYFGPGTRLTVL.

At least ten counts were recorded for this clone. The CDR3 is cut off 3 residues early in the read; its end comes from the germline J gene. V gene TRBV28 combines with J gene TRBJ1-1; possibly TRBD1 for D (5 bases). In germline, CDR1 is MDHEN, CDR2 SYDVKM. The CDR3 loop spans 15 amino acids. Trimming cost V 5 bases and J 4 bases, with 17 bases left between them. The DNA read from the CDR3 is TGTGCCAGCAGTCCGTCCCAGGGTAAAGGCACTGAA. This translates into CASSPSQGKGTE. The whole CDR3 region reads CASSPSQGKGTEAFF.